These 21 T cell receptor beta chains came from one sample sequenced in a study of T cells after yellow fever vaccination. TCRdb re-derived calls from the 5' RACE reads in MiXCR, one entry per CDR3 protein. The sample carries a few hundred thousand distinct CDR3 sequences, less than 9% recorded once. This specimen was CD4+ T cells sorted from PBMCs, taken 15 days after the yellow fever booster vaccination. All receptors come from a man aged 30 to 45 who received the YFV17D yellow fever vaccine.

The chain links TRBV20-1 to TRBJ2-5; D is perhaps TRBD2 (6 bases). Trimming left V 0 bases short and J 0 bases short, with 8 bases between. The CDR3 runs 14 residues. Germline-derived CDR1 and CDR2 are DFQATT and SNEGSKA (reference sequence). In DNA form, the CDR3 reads TGCAGTGCTAGAGAGGAGCGGGACCAAGAGACCCAGTACTTC. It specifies CSAREERDQETQYF.

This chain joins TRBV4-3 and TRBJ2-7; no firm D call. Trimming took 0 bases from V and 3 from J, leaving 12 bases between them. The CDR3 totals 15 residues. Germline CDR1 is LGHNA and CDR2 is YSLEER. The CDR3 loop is CASSQDQAPHYEQYF. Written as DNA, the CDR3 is TGCGCCAGCAGCCAAGATCAGGCCCCGCACTACGAGCAGTACTTC.

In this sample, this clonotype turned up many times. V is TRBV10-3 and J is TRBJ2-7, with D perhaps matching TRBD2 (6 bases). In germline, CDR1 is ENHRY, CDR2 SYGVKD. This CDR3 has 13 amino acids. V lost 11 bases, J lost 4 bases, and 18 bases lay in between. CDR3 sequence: CASRGVTSYEQYF. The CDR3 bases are TGTGCCTCGCGGGGTGTAACATCTTACGAGCAGTACTTC.

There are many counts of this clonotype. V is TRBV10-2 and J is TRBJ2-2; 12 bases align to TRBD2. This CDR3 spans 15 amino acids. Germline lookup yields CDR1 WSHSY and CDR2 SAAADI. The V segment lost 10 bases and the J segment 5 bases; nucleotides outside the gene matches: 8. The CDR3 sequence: CATRLAGERTGELFF. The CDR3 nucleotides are TGCGCCACCCGACTAGCGGGAGAACGTACCGGGGAGCTGTTTTTT.

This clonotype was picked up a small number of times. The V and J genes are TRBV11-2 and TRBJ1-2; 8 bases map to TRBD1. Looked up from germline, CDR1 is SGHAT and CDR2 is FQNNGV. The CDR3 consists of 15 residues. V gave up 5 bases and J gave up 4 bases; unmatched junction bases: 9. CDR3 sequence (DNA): TGTGCCAGCAGCACCCGGACAGGGATAGTCTATGGCTACACCTTC. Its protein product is CASSTRTGIVYGYTF. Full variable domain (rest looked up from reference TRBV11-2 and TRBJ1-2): EAGVAQSPRYKIIEKRQSVAFWCNPISGHATLYWYQQILGQGPKLLIQFQNNGVVDDSQLPKDRFSAERLKGVDSTLKIQPAKLEDSAVYLCASSTRTGIVYGYTFGSGTRLTVV.

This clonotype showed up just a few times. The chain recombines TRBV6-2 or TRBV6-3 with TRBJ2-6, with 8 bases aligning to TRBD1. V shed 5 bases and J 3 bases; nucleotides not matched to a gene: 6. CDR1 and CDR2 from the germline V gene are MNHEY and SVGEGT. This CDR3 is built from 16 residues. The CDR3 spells CASSGRQGNGANVLTF. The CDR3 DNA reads TGTGCCAGCAGTGGTCGACAGGGGAATGGGGCCAACGTCCTGACTTTC.

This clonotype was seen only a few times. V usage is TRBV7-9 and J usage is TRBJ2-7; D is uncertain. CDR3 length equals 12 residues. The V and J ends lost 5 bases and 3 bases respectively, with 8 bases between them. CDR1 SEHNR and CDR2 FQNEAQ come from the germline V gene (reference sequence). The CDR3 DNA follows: TGTGCCAGCAGCCGGGTAGTCTACGAGCAGTACTTC. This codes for CASSRVVYEQYF.

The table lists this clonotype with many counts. This CDR3 is CSATTGTPFVGQFF. CDR3 nucleotides: TGCAGTGCAACTACCGGGACACCTTTCGTCGGGCAGTTCTTC. This sequence joins TRBV20-1 and TRBJ2-1, with D perhaps matching TRBD1 (6 bases). Between the trimmed V and J ends, which lost 6 bases and 12 bases, there was a span of 24 bases. CDR3 length: 14 residues. Germline CDR1 is DFQATT and CDR2 is SNEGSKA (reference sequence).

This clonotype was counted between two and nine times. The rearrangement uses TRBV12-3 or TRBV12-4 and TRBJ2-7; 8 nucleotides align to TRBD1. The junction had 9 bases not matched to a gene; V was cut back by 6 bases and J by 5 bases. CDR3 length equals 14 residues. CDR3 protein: CASRDNRGRNEQYF. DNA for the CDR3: TGTGCCAGCAGAGATAACAGGGGGAGGAACGAGCAGTACTTC.

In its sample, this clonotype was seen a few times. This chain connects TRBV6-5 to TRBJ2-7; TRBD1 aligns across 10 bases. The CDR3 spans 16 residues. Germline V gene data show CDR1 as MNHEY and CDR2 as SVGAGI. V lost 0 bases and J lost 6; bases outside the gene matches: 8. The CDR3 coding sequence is TGTGCCAGCAGTTACTCCCCGGGACAGGGGTTTGGCGAGCAGTACTTC. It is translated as CASSYSPGQGFGEQYF.

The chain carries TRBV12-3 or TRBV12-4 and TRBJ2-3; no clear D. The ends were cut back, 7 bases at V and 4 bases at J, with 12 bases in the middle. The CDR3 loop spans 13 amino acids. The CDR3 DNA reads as TGTGCCAGCACCTCAAGGGCGTCAGATACGCAGTATTTT. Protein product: CASTSRASDTQYF.

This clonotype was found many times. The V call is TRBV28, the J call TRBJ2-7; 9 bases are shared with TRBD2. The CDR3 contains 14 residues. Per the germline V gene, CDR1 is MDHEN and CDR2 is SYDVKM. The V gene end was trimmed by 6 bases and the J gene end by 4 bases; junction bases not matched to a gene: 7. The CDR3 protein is CASRPTSGLYEQYF. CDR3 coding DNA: TGTGCCAGCAGACCAACTAGCGGGCTATACGAGCAGTACTTC.

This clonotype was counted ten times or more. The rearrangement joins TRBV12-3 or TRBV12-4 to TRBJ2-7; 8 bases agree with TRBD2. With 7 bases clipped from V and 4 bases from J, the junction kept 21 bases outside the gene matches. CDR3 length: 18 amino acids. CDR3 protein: CASTHTGTRGKYRYEQYF. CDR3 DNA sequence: TGTGCCAGCACCCACACCGGGACTAGGGGGAAATATAGGTACGAGCAGTACTTC.

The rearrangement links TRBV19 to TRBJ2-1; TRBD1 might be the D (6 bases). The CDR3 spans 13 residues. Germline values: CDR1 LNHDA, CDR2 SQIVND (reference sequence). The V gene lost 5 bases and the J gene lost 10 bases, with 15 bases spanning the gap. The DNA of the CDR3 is TGTGCCAGTAGTTGGGGGCTGGCGGCCGAGCAGTTCTTC. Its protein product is CASSWGLAAEQFF.

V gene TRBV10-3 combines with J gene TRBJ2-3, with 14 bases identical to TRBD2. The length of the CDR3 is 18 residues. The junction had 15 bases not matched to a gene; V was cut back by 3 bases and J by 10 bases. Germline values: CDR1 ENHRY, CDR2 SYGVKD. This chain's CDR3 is CAISEGLAGGPRARAQYF. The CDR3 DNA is TGTGCCATCAGTGAAGGACTAGCGGGAGGCCCCCGGGCGAGAGCGCAGTATTTT.

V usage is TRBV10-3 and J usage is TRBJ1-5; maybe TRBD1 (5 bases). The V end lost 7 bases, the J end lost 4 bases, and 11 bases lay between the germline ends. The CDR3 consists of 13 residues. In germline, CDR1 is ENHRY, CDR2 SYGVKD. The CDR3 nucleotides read TGTGCCATCACCGACAGTCCAAATCAGCCCCAGCATTTT. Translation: CAITDSPNQPQHF.

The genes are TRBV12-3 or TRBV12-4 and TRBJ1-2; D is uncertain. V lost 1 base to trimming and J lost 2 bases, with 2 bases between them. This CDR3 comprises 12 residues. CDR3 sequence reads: CASSLGNYGYTF. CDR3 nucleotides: TGTGCCAGCAGTTTAGGGAACTATGGCTACACCTTC.

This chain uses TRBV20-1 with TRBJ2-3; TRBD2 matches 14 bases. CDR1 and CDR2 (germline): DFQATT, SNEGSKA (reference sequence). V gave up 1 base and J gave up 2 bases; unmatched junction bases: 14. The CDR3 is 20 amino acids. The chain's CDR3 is CSARGSSTSGRAYNTDTQYF. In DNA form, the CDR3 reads TGCAGTGCTAGAGGCTCCTCGACTAGCGGGAGGGCCTATAACACAGATACGCAGTATTTT.

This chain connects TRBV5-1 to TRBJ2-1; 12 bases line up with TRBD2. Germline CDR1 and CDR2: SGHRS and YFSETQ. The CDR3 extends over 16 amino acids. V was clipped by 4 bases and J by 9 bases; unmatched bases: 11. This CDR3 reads CASSPRTSGTSSEQFF. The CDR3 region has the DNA TGCGCCAGCAGCCCACGGACTAGCGGGACGAGTAGTGAGCAGTTCTTC. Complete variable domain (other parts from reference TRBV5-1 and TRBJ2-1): KAGVTQTPRYLIKTRGQQVTLSCSPISGHRSVSWYQQTPGQGLQFLFEYFSETQRNKGNFPGRFSGRQFSNSRSEMNVSTLELGDSALYLCASSPRTSGTSSEQFFGPGTRLTVL.

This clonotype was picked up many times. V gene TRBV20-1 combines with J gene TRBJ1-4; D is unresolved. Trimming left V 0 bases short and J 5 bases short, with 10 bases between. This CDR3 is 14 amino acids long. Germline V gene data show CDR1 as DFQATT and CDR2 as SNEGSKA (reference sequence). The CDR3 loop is CSARDRIGNEKLFF. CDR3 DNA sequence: TGCAGTGCTAGAGATAGGATCGGGAATGAAAAACTGTTTTTT.

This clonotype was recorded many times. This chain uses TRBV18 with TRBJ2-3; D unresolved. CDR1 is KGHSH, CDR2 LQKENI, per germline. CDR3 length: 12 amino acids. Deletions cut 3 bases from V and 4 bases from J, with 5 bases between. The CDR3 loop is CASSPRSDTQYF. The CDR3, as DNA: TGTGCCAGCTCACCTAGATCAGATACGCAGTATTTT.